This T cell receptor (beta chain) emerged from a study of CD8+ T cells in alopecia areata. The V gene's germline CDR1 is SQVTM and CDR2 ANQGSEA. This CDR3 is 14 amino acids long. V was shortened by 7 bases and J by 9 bases, with 22 bases between the two germline ends. Cell sorting on a FACSAria was used to separate CD4+ and CD8+ T cells from the PBMCs. The sample holds a few counts of this clone. No antigen is known for it. Study results and limitations: Normal skin's resident alphabeta T cells are sequenced alongside lesional scalp T cells. Clonality exceeded that of normal scalp in lesional scalp, most notably in alopecia totalis/universalis. TCRs were shared less clearly across patients than in mice, possibly for HLA-related reasons.

RNA was extracted and reverse transcribed into cDNA as the sequencing template. This table comes from immunoSEQ multiplex PCR, and its TCRdb copy is limited to in-frame clones, with some not included. This sample yields about 140,000 clones, of which 55% are seen a single time; about 4.4% belongs to the top ten. The source is a human donor in good health. This chain uses TRBV29-1 with TRBJ1-5, with D tentatively TRBD1 (6 bases). The sample comprised CD4+ T cells sorted from blood. CDR3 in amino acids: CSAGTGGRLGPQHF. CDR3 coding DNA: TGCAGCGCGGGTACGGGGGGCCGGTTAGGGCCCCAGCATTTT.